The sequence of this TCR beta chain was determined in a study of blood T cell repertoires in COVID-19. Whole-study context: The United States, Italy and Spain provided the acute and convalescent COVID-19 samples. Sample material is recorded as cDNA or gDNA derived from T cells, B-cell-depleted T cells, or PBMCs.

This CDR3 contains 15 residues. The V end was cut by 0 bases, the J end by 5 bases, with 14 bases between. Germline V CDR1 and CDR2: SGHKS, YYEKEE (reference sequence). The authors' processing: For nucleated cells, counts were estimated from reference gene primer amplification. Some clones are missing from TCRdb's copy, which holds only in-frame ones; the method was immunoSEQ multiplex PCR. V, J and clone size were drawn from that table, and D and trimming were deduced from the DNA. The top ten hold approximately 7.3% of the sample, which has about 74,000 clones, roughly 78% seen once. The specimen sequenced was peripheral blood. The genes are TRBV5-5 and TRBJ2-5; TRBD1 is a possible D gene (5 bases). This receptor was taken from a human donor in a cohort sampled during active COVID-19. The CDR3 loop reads CASSLEGLLGETQYF. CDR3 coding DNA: TGTGCCAGCAGCTTGGAGGGGCTTTTGGGGGAGACCCAGTACTTC.